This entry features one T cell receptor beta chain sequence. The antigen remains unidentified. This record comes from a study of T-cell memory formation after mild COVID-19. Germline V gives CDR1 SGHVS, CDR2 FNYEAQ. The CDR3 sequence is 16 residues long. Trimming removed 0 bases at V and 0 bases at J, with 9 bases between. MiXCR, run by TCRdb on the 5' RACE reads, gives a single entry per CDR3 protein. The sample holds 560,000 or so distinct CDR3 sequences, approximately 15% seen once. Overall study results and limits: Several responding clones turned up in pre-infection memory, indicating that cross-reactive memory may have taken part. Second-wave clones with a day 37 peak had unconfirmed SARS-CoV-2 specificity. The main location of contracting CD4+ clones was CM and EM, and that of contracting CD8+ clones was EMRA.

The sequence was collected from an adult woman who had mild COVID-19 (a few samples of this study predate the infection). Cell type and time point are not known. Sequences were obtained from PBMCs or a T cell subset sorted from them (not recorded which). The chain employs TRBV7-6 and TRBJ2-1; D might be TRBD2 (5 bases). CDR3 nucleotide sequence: TGTGCCAGCAGCTTAGCGGAGGTAACCTCCTACAATGAGCAGTTCTTC. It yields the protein CASSLAEVTSYNEQFF.